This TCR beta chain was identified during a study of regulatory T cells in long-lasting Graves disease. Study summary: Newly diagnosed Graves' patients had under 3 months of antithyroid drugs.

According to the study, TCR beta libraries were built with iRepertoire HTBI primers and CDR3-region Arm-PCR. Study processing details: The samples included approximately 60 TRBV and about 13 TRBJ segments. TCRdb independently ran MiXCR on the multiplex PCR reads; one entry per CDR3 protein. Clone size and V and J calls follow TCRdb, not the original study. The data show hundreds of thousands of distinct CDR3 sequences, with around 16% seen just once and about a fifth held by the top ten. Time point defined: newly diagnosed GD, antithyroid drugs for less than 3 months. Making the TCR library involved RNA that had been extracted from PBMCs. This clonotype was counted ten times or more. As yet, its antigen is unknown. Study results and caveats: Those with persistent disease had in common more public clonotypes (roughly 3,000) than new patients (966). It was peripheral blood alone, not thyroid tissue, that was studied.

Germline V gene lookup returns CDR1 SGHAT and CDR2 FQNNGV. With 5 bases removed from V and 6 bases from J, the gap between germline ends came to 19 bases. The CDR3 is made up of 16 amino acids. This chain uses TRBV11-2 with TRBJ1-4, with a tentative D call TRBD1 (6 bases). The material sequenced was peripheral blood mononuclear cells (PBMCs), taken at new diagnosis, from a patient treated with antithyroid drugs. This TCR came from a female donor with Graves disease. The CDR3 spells CASSPPPWGPDEKLFF. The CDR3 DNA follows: TGTGCCAGCAGCCCCCCTCCGTGGGGGCCAGATGAAAAACTGTTTTTT.